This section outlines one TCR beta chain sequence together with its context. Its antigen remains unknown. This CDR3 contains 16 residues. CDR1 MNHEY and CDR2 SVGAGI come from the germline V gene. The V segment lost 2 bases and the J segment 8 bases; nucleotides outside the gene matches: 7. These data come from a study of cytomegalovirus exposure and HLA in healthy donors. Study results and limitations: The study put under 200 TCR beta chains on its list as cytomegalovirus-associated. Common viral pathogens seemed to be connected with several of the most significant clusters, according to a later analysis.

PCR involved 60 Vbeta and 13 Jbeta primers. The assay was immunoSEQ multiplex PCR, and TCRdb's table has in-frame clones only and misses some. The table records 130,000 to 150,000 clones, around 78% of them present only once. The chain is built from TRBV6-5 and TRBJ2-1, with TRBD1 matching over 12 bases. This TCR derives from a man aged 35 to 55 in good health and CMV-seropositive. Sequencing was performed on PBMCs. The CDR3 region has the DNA TGTGCCAGCAGTTACACTCCGGGACAGGGGGCCTATGAGCAGTTCTTC. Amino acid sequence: CASSYTPGQGAYEQFF.